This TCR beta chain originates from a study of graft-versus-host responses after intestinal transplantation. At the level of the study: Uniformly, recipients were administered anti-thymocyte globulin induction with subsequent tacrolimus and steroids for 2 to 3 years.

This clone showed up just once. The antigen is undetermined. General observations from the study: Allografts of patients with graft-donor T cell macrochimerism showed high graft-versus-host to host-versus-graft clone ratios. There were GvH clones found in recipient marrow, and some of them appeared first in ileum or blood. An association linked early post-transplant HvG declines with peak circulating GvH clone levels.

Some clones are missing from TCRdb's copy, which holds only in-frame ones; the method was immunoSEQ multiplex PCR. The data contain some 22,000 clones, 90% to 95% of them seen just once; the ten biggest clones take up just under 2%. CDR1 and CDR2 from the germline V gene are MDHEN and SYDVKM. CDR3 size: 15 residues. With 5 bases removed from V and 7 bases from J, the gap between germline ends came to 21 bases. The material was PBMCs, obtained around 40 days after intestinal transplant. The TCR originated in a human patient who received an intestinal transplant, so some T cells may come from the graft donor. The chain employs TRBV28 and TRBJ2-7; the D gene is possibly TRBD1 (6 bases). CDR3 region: CASSILAGDRGEQYF. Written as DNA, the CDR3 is TGTGCCAGCAGTATACTGGCAGGGGATCGCGGGGAGCAGTACTTC.